This T cell receptor beta chain was captured in a study of cytomegalovirus exposure and HLA in healthy donors. Study-wide results and limits: The study recorded 164 TCR beta chains that were cytomegalovirus-associated.

13 Jbeta primers and 60 Vbeta primers were used for the PCR. Assay used: immunoSEQ multiplex PCR; TCRdb lists only in-frame clones, some missing. The table lists tens of thousands of clones, roughly 83% of them singletons. After removal of 9 bases from V and 2 bases from J, the junction contained 10 bases not matched to a gene. Germline V gene sequence: CDR1 MGHDK, CDR2 SYGVNS. CDR3 size: 15 residues. Concerning this clone: The antigen is not known.

The sample comprised PBMCs. The TCR was taken from a woman in her forties in good health and CMV-seropositive. The V gene is TRBV25-1, the J gene TRBJ1-1, with 9 bases matching TRBD1. CDR3 loop: CASEGTGGENTEAFF. In DNA, the CDR3 is TGTGCCAGTGAGGGCACAGGGGGCGAAAACACTGAAGCTTTCTTT.